Listed below are T cell receptor beta chains from one sample, sequenced in a study of shared clonotypes between healthy human individuals. Libraries were prepared by immunoSEQ multiplex PCR; TCRdb keeps only in-frame clonotypes and omits some of them. The sample carries fewer than 3 million clones, about nine tenths recorded once. Sample: naive CD4+ T cells from PBMCs. The receptors here all came from a young man in good health. Some clones in this sample may be carry-over from other donors' samples. CDR3s include the opening cysteine and the closing phenylalanine or tryptophan. Each record gives: J gene, V gene, clone size, D gene, CDR3 protein, CDR3 DNA. The D gene is left open where the match is weak. A row's size may be missing; if present it is once, few, many or a size class.

>TRBJ2-3|TRBV9|NA|NA
CASSTTGTATLSTQYF
TGTGCCAGCAGCACAACCGGGACTGCGACGTTGAGTACGCAGTATTTT
>TRBJ1-5|TRBV28|NA|NA
CASSLVQGLSSNQPQHF
TGTGCCAGCAGTTTGGTACAGGGCTTGAGTAGCAATCAGCCCCAGCATTTT
>TRBJ1-1|TRBV5-8|NA|TRBD1
CARSRADRANTEAFF
TGTGCCAGGTCACGCGCCGACAGGGCGAACACTGAAGCTTTCTTT
>TRBJ2-1|TRBV2|NA|NA
CASSLGTGDVFRLF
TGTGCCAGCAGCCTCGGGACTGGCGACGTTTTTCGACTCTTC
>TRBJ2-1|TRBV11-2|NA|NA
CASSPHPNEQFF
TGTGCCAGCAGCCCCCACCCTAATGAGCAGTTCTTC
>TRBJ1-2|TRBV20-1|NA|NA
CSASSGNGYTF
TGCAGTGCTAGCTCAGGGAATGGCTACACCTTC
>TRBJ2-7|TRBV7-8|NA|NA
CASSLTRLHEQYF
TGTGCCAGCAGCCTGACTAGACTCCACGAGCAGTACTTC
>TRBJ1-2|TRBV30|NA|NA
CASRIYGYTF
TGTGCCTCCCGGATCTATGGCTACACCTTC
>TRBJ2-7|TRBV5-4|NA|NA
CASSPPGAGSYEQYF
TGTGCCAGCAGCCCCCCAGGGGCGGGCTCCTACGAGCAGTACTTC
>TRBJ2-6|TRBV11-1|NA|TRBD1
CASSARQGSGANVLTF
TGTGCCAGCAGCGCCCGACAGGGGTCTGGGGCCAACGTCCTGACTTTC
>TRBJ1-5|TRBV5-1|NA|NA
CASSLADGSNGNQPQHF
TGCGCCAGCAGCTTGGCGGACGGGAGTAATGGCAATCAGCCCCAGCATTTT
>TRBJ2-2|TRBV5-1|NA|NA
CASSHRMNTGELFF
TGCGCCAGCAGCCATAGAATGAACACCGGGGAGCTGTTTTTT
>TRBJ2-5|TRBV7-2|NA|TRBD2
CASSLALQREGRLNQETQYF
TGTGCCAGCAGCTTAGCGCTCCAGCGGGAGGGCCGATTGAACCAAGAGACCCAGTACTTC
>TRBJ1-1|TRBV18|NA|NA
CASSLDRSTEAFF
TGTGCCAGCTCACTAGACAGGTCCACTGAAGCTTTCTTT
>TRBJ2-3|TRBV5-1|NA|NA
CASSGATSTDTQYF
TGCGCCAGCAGCGGAGCTACTAGCACAGATACGCAGTATTTT
>TRBJ1-2|TRBV9|NA|TRBD1
CASSVAQGGYGYTF
TGTGCCAGCAGCGTAGCACAGGGGGGGTATGGCTACACCTTC
>TRBJ2-1|TRBV9|NA|TRBD1
CASSTDRVGEGNEQFF
TGTGCCAGCAGCACGGACAGGGTGGGTGAAGGGAATGAGCAGTTCTTC
>TRBJ1-3|TRBV6-1|NA|NA
CASSRGLGNTIYF
TGTGCCAGCAGTCGAGGCTTAGGAAACACCATATATTTT
>TRBJ1-6|TRBV30|NA|NA
CAWAGSHDSPLHF
TGTGCCTGGGCGGGATCACACGATTCACCCCTCCACTTT
>TRBJ2-5|TRBV20-1|NA|NA
CSARLGETQYF
TGCAGTGCAAGACTAGGGGAGACCCAGTACTTC
>TRBJ1-5|TRBV5-5|NA|TRBD1
CASSLIQGDQPQHF
TGTGCCAGCAGCTTGATACAGGGGGACCAGCCCCAGCATTTT
>TRBJ2-7|TRBV5-1|NA|NA
CASSLERPDYEQYF
TGCGCCAGCAGCTTGGAAAGGCCGGATTACGAGCAGTACTTC
>TRBJ1-5|TRBV28|few|TRBD1
CASRKDRGRSDQHF
TGTGCCAGCAGGAAGGACAGGGGGCGTTCCGACCAGCATTTT
>TRBJ2-6|TRBV27|NA|NA
CASSSPLGNRAGANVLTF
TGTGCCAGCAGTTCGCCTCTCGGAAACAGGGCTGGGGCCAACGTCCTGACTTTC
>TRBJ2-1|TRBV5-4|NA|TRBD1
CASSTDRGLARGNEQFF
TGTGCCAGCAGCACCGACAGGGGGCTAGCCAGGGGAAATGAGCAGTTCTTC
>TRBJ1-3|TRBV20-1|few|NA
CSAPWGNTIYF
TGCAGTGCCCCTTGGGGAAACACCATATATTTT
>TRBJ1-1|TRBV19|NA|NA
CASSMVSPITEAFF
TGTGCCAGTAGTATGGTATCCCCAATCACTGAAGCTTTCTTT
>TRBJ2-6|TRBV5-1|NA|NA
CASSPGPPISGANVLTF
TGCGCCAGCAGCCCAGGTCCCCCGATCTCTGGGGCCAACGTCCTGACTTTC
>TRBJ2-7|TRBV21-1|NA|NA
CASSPLAGLYEQYF
TGTGCCAGCAGCCCCCTAGCGGGTCTCTACGAGCAGTACTTC